This passage covers 26 T cell receptor beta chains from one sample sequenced in a study of response to subunit inactivated influenza vaccine. TCRdb passed the RT-PCR reads through MiXCR, listing each CDR3 protein once. This sample yields around 650,000 distinct CDR3 sequences, of which more than 15% are seen a single time; roughly 11% belongs to the top ten. This specimen consisted of PBMCs from blood, obtained approximately 13 days after vaccination. Receptors originate from a man in his fifties who received an inactivated influenza vaccine.

This clonotype was seen at least ten times. J is TRBJ2-1 and V is TRBV25-1, with 10 bases fitting TRBD2. Trimming cost V 5 bases and J 4 bases; bases outside gene matches: 17. CDR3 length: 19 residues. Germline V lookup: CDR1 MGHDK, CDR2 SYGVNS. CDR3 loop: CASSSVAGGPETPYNEQFF. CDR3 coding DNA: TGTGCCAGCAGTTCCGTAGCGGGAGGCCCAGAGACCCCATACAATGAGCAGTTCTTC. The whole variable domain, remainder taken from reference TRBV25-1 and TRBJ2-1, is EADIYQTPRYLVIGTGKKITLECSQTMGHDKMYWYQQDPGMELHLIHYSYGVNSTEKGDLSSESTVSRIRTEHFPLTLESARPSHTSQYLCASSSVAGGPETPYNEQFFGPGTRLTVL.

This sequence joins TRBV6-2 or TRBV6-3 and TRBJ1-3; 7 nucleotides agree with TRBD1. The CDR3 loop spans 16 amino acids. CDR1 is MNHEY, CDR2 SVGEGT, per germline. Unmatched junction bases numbered 8, after V lost 6 bases and J lost 0 bases. CDR3 DNA sequence: TGTGCCAGCAGCCACCGACAGGGCTTCTCTGGAAACACCATATATTTT. Protein sequence: CASSHRQGFSGNTIYF.

J is TRBJ2-5 and V is TRBV29-1; 10 bases line up with TRBD1. From germline, CDR1 is SQVTM and CDR2 ANQGSEA. The CDR3 covers 13 residues. The V and J ends lost 7 bases and 5 bases, in that order; junction bases with no gene match: 7. The DNA for the CDR3 is TGCAGCGGTCGACAGGGGGCGTCGGAGACCCAGTACTTC. Amino acid sequence: CSGRQGASETQYF.

This clonotype was counted a few times. This chain joins TRBV25-1 and TRBJ2-2; a weak D match, TRBD1 (6 bases). The CDR3 runs 16 residues. Germline V lookup: CDR1 MGHDK, CDR2 SYGVNS. Trimming removed 3 bases from V and 1 base from J, with 12 bases in between. The CDR3 is CASSDEGQLNTGELFF. The CDR3 nucleotides read TGTGCCAGCAGTGATGAGGGACAACTGAACACCGGGGAGCTGTTTTTT.

Ten or more counts support this clonotype. The chain employs TRBV7-9 and TRBJ2-3, with D perhaps given as TRBD1 or TRBD2 (5 bases each). Germline V gene sequence: CDR1 SEHNR, CDR2 FQNEAQ (reference sequence). V lost 2 bases to trimming and J lost 3 bases, with 15 bases between them. The CDR3 is 16 amino acids. The CDR3 reads CASSLLGDPYTDTQYF. CDR3 DNA: TGTGCCAGCAGCTTACTGGGGGACCCCTATACAGATACGCAGTATTTT. The full variable domain, its missing parts supplied by reference TRBV7-9 and TRBJ2-3, is DTGVSQNPRHKITKRGQNVTFRCDPISEHNRLYWYRQTLGQGPEFLTYFQNEAQLEKSRLLSDRFSAERPKGSFSTLEIQRTEQGDSAMYLCASSLLGDPYTDTQYFGPGTRLTVL.

The rearrangement joins TRBV2 to TRBJ1-2; 7 bases align to TRBD1. CDR1 is SNHLY and CDR2 is FYNNEI in the germline V gene. J was trimmed by 5 bases and V by 3 bases; bases with no gene match: 6. CDR3 length: 14 amino acids. DNA for the CDR3: TGTGCCAGCAGTGATGGGACAGCTCCATATGGCTACACCTTC. This encodes CASSDGTAPYGYTF.

The J gene is TRBJ1-2, the V gene TRBV11-2; 9 nucleotides align to TRBD1. V gave up 0 bases and J gave up 5 bases; unmatched junction bases: 4. Germline V CDR1 and CDR2: SGHAT, FQNNGV. This CDR3 spans 15 amino acids. The CDR3 coding sequence is TGTGCCAGCAGCTTAGATTGGGGACAGGGATATGGCTACACCTTC. It yields the protein CASSLDWGQGYGYTF.

This clonotype was seen a handful of times. This chain joins TRBV2 and TRBJ2-7; D not certain. The ends were cut back, 4 bases at V and 4 bases at J, with 17 bases in the middle. This CDR3 is 15 amino acids long. CDR1 is SNHLY and CDR2 is FYNNEI in the germline V gene. For the CDR3, the DNA is TGTGCCAGCAGTGTTGGCACCACCGGTATATACGAGCAGTACTTC. Translating gives CASSVGTTGIYEQYF. The full variable domain, its missing parts supplied by reference TRBV2 and TRBJ2-7, is EPEVTQTPSHQVTQMGQEVILRCVPISNHLYFYWYRQILGQKVEFLVSFYNNEISEKSEIFDDQFSVERPDGSNFTLKIRSTKLEDSAMYFCASSVGTTGIYEQYFGPGTRLTVT.

J is TRBJ1-4 and V is TRBV21-1. TRBV21-1 is flagged as a pseudogene. This CDR3 region has 14 residues. The chain's CDR3 is CASSKGVVNEKLFF. The CDR3 bases are TGTGCCAGCAGCAAAGGCGTCGTTAATGAAAAACTGTTTTTT.

V is TRBV11-2 and J is TRBJ2-3; 9 bases fit TRBD2. CDR1 and CDR2 (germline): SGHAT, FQNNGV. The CDR3 covers 16 residues. V shed 1 base and J 6 bases; nucleotides not matched to a gene: 8. The CDR3 region is CASSLGIAGAGDTQYF. CDR3 DNA sequence: TGTGCCAGCAGCTTAGGGATAGCGGGGGCAGGGGATACGCAGTATTTT.

There are a few counts of this clonotype. V gene TRBV29-1 combines with J gene TRBJ2-1, with D possibly TRBD2 on 7 matching bases. CDR3 size: 14 residues. The germline gives CDR1 SQVTM, CDR2 ANQGSEA. Trimming took off 6 bases at V and 7 bases at J, with 19 bases between the two ends. The CDR3 here is CSVGGRLARNEQFF. The CDR3 DNA reads TGCAGCGTCGGGGGGCGTCTTGCACGTAATGAGCAGTTCTTC.

There are a few counts of this clonotype. This chain connects TRBV6-5 to TRBJ1-2; D gene unclear. The germline gives CDR1 MNHEY, CDR2 SVGAGI. The V end was cut by 0 bases, the J end by 0 bases, with 8 bases between. The CDR3 has 15 residues. The CDR3 here is CASSYSPGPNYGYTF. The CDR3 DNA reads TGTGCCAGCAGTTACTCCCCAGGTCCTAACTATGGCTACACCTTC.

This chain connects TRBV11-1 to TRBJ1-4; D gene uncertain. The CDR3 runs to 15 residues. V lost 4 bases, J lost 2 bases, and 11 bases lay in between. In germline, CDR1 is SGHAT, CDR2 FQDESV (reference sequence). CDR3 protein: CASSSEGTTNEKLFF. The CDR3 coding sequence is TGTGCCAGCAGCTCGGAGGGTACGACTAATGAAAAACTGTTTTTT.

The chain uses TRBV10-3 and TRBJ1-1; no reliable D call. The V gene's germline CDR1 is ENHRY and CDR2 SYGVKD. Between the trimmed V and J ends, which lost 6 bases and 1 base, there was a span of 9 bases. This CDR3 contains 13 residues. CDR3: CAIRRTGNTEAFF. CDR3 DNA sequence: TGTGCCATCAGGAGGACGGGGAACACTGAAGCTTTCTTT.

This clonotype has only one observation. The rearrangement links TRBV9 to TRBJ2-2, with TRBD2 matching 12 bases. The CDR3 contains 16 residues. Germline V gene data show CDR1 as SGDLS and CDR2 as YYNGEE. J lost 6 bases, V lost 3 bases, and 6 bases had no gene match. Here the CDR3 DNA reads TGTGCCAGCAGCGGGCTAGCGGGAGGGCCCGCCGGGGAGCTGTTTTTT. Translated: CASSGLAGGPAGELFF. The complete variable domain, with remaining parts taken from reference TRBV9 and TRBJ2-2, reads DSGVTQTPKHLITATGQRVTLRCSPRSGDLSVYWYQQSLDQGLQFLIQYYNGEERAKGNILERFSAQQFPDLHSELNLSSLELGDSALYFCASSGLAGGPAGELFFGEGSRLTVL.

CDR3 sequence: CASSRGRRPGELFF. The CDR3 DNA reads TGTGCCAGCAGCCGCGGTCGTAGACCCGGGGAGCTGTTTTTT. This sequence joins TRBV7-2 and TRBJ2-2; D is undetermined. The CDR3 has 14 amino acids. V gave up 5 bases and J gave up 6 bases, with 13 bases separating them. CDR1 SGHTA and CDR2 FQGNSA come from the germline V gene. The variable domain in full, completed from reference TRBV7-2 and TRBJ2-2, reads GAGVSQSPSNKVTEKGKDVELRCDPISGHTALYWYRQSLGQGLEFLIYFQGNSAPDKSGLPSDRFSAERTGGSVSTLTIQRTQQEDSAVYLCASSRGRRPGELFFGEGSRLTVL.

This clonotype showed up just a few times. The chain is built from TRBV2 and TRBJ1-2, with D unclear. Germline V CDR1 and CDR2: SNHLY, FYNNEI. Trimming stripped 3 bases from V and 4 bases from J, with 18 bases between. This CDR3 is built from 16 residues. CDR3 region: CASSDALARISYGYTF. The CDR3 DNA follows: TGTGCCAGCAGTGACGCTTTGGCCAGGATTAGCTATGGCTACACCTTC.

This clonotype was detected ten times or more. The chain employs TRBV20-1 and TRBJ2-7, with D maybe TRBD1 (7 bases). Per germline, CDR1 DFQATT and CDR2 SNEGSKA (reference sequence). This CDR3 has 15 amino acids. V lost 0 bases, J lost 3 bases, and 15 bases lay in between. For the CDR3, the DNA is TGCAGTGCTAGAGATAGCCAGGGGGGTTTCTACGAGCAGTACTTC. Translated, it gives CSARDSQGGFYEQYF.

This clonotype showed up just a few times. The chain links TRBV9 to TRBJ2-2, with 11 bases identical to TRBD2. The germline V gene has CDR1 SGDLS and CDR2 YYNGEE. The CDR3 is 16 amino acids. V shed 4 bases, J shed 6 bases, and the junction held 8 bases outside the gene matches. CDR3 in amino acids: CASSPLAGGFAGELFF. In DNA form, the CDR3 reads TGTGCCAGCAGCCCATTAGCGGGAGGGTTCGCCGGGGAGCTGTTTTTT. Full variable domain (missing parts from reference TRBV9 and TRBJ2-2): DSGVTQTPKHLITATGQRVTLRCSPRSGDLSVYWYQQSLDQGLQFLIQYYNGEERAKGNILERFSAQQFPDLHSELNLSSLELGDSALYFCASSPLAGGFAGELFFGEGSRLTVL.

The gene calls are TRBV21-1 and TRBJ2-7; the tabulated D call, TRBD1, remains unverified against the DNA. TRBV21-1 is a documented pseudogene. CDR3 length: 15 residues. The CDR3 reads CASSNGDRDAYEQYF. CDR3 bases: TGTGCCAGCAGCAATGGGGACAGGGACGCCTACGAGCAGTACTTC.

This clonotype has at least ten counts. The chain recombines TRBV7-2 with TRBJ2-7; 8 nucleotides line up with TRBD1. With 5 bases clipped from V and 2 bases from J, the junction kept 8 bases outside the gene matches. Germline loops: CDR1 SGHTA, CDR2 FQGNSA. The CDR3 is 15 residues long. The CDR3 DNA is TGTGCCAGCAGCCCCCGACAGGGGTCTACCTACGAGCAGTACTTC. Its protein product is CASSPRQGSTYEQYF.

The chain couples TRBV6-2 or TRBV6-3 to TRBJ2-2; D perhaps matches TRBD2 (5 bases). Looked up from germline, CDR1 is MNHEY and CDR2 is SVGEGT. Trimming pared 4 bases from V and 5 bases from J, leaving 11 bases between. This CDR3 contains 14 residues. As DNA, the CDR3 is TGTGCCAGCAGTTTCCGGGGAATTACCGGGGAGCTGTTTTTT. Amino acids: CASSFRGITGELFF.

Only a few counts were recorded for this clonotype. V usage is TRBV11-2 and J usage is TRBJ2-7; D is unresolved. The CDR3 consists of 14 residues. Germline V gene data show CDR1 as SGHAT and CDR2 as FQNNGV. Trimming removed 1 base at V and 2 bases at J, with 9 bases between. CDR3 sequence (DNA): TGTGCCAGCAGCTTAGTTCTGAGCACCTACGAGCAGTACTTC. It yields the protein CASSLVLSTYEQYF.

This clonotype was seen a few times. The chain recombines TRBV12-3 or TRBV12-4 with TRBJ1-5; the D is unclear. The CDR3 runs 13 residues. V was pared by 2 bases and J by 5 bases, with 7 bases between. Here the CDR3 DNA reads TGTGCCAGCAGTTTACAGAGCTATCAGCCCCAGCATTTT. Amino acids: CASSLQSYQPQHF.

This clonotype was observed at least ten times. The rearrangement links TRBV11-2 to TRBJ2-2, with D unresolved. The CDR3 totals 14 residues. V was shortened by 1 base and J by 4 bases, with 7 bases between the two germline ends. Germline assignment: CDR1 SGHAT and CDR2 FQNNGV. The CDR3 region has the DNA TGTGCCAGCAGCTTAGGGTTTGGCACCGGGGAGCTGTTTTTT. Translated: CASSLGFGTGELFF.

This chain uses TRBV7-2 with TRBJ2-1; 7 bases line up with TRBD1. Germline V gene sequence: CDR1 SGHTA, CDR2 FQGNSA. The junction had 3 bases not matched to a gene; V was cut back by 2 bases and J by 2 bases. The length of the CDR3 is 15 residues. For the CDR3, the DNA is TGTGCCAGCAGCTTAATGGGACAGACCTACAATGAGCAGTTCTTC. Translating gives CASSLMGQTYNEQFF. Filled out from reference TRBV7-2 and TRBJ2-1, the complete variable domain reads GAGVSQSPSNKVTEKGKDVELRCDPISGHTALYWYRQSLGQGLEFLIYFQGNSAPDKSGLPSDRFSAERTGGSVSTLTIQRTQQEDSAVYLCASSLMGQTYNEQFFGPGTRLTVL.